This paragraph reports one T cell receptor beta chain. Its cognate antigen has yet to be identified. No much larger clone is present one base from it, and per-base qualities are unavailable. The entry originates in a study of blood T cell repertoires in COVID-19 (dated by TCRdb to 2020 to 2022). About the investigation overall: Collaborator samples came from the United States, Italy and Spain and covered acute and convalescent phases of COVID-19. The material from the prospective study consisted of cDNA or gDNA derived from T cells, B-cell-depleted T cells, or PBMCs. Deeply sampled blood TCRbeta repertoires from subjects exposed to, actively infected with, or recovered from COVID-19 were included in the dataset. The repertoires were made available in a free public database intended to serve as a resource for research on the immune response to SARS-CoV-2. Samples came from the ongoing ImmuneRACE study (first 160 participants) plus 1,254 subjects from 6 global collaborators. The sample metadata nearly always contained a de-identified subject ID, COVID-19 status, age in years and sex. HLA class I and class II types, where available, came from metadata supplied by the sample provider rather than from assay-based typing. What the study reported, not specific to this receptor: How much clinical and demographic metadata was included differed by source and by participant, and the metadata was provided uncurated.

The collaborating institutions used their own protocols to collect whole blood in K2EDTA tubes. For TCRbeta analysis, collaborator samples were shipped as frozen whole blood, as isolated PBMCs, or as DNA extracted from either sample type. TCRbeta CDR3 regions were amplified from genomic DNA using the immunoSEQ Assay, a bias-controlled multiplex PCR. In the source study's methods: The number of nucleated cells in each sample was estimated by amplification of reference gene primers within the assay. To quantify the absolute abundance of each unique TCRbeta CDR3 rearrangement, sequence reads were collapsed and filtered. For each sample, productive Simpson clonality was calculated as the square root of Simpson's diversity index over productive rearrangements. TCRdb mirrors the immuneACCESS table, restricted to in-frame sequences. Some clones are absent from its copies; in checked studies, under half trace to an unresolved V gene, and the reason for the others is unknown. That table supplies the V and J calls and clone size; D and trimming were determined from the DNA. The sample table holds about 220,000 clones, of which roughly 84% were seen once. More than 2% of the sample lies in the top ten.

The sample consisted of peripheral blood. This TCR derives from a woman aged 55-70 years with acute or convalescent COVID-19.

The DNA is as follows: TGTGCCAGCTCTACGGCGGGGGGGCGAAGTACCGGGGAGCTGTTTTTT. Its translation is CASSTAGGRSTGELFF. The sequence joins TRBV9 to TRBJ2-2, with 9 middle bases fitting TRBD2. At the junction V is shortened by 7 bases and J by 5 bases; bases outside the gene matches: 12. Measured from the cysteine to the phenylalanine, the CDR3 is 16 residues long. The only DNA kept is the CDR3, 48 bases in frame from the first base. The CDR1 and CDR2 encoded by the germline V gene are SGDLS and YYNGEE. Full variable domain (CDR3 extended with the reference TRBV9 and TRBJ2-2 proteins): DSGVTQTPKHLITATGQRVTLRCSPRSGDLSVYWYQQSLDQGLQFLIQYYNGEERAKGNILERFSAQQFPDLHSELNLSSLELGDSALYFCASSTAGGRSTGELFFGEGSRLTVL.